The 15 T cell receptor beta chains below all came from one sample that was sequenced in a study of T-cell reconstitution after alpha-beta-depleted transplantation in children. Unique molecular identifiers were incorporated when the TCRbeta library was constructed. TCRdb redid the calling of the PCR reads with MiXCR, one entry per CDR3 protein. The sample shows 600,000 to 800,000 distinct CDR3 sequences, over 10% of them seen only once. The input for sequencing was PBMCs, taken before TCRalphabeta/CD19-depleted stem cell transplant. All receptors derive from a girl aged 2-10 years with congenital amegakaryocytic thrombocytopenia, due to receive a stem cell transplant.

This clonotype was recorded at least ten times. The rearrangement uses TRBV11-2 and TRBJ1-4, with 9 nucleotides matching TRBD1. The CDR3 length is 14 residues. The germline CDR1 and CDR2 sequences are SGHAT and FQNNGV. V dropped 5 bases and J dropped 8; count of bases not matched to a gene: 6. The CDR3 DNA follows: TGTGCCAGCAGCAGGGACAGGGAGGAAGAAAAACTGTTTTTT. This encodes CASSRDREEEKLFF.

The rearrangement uses TRBV20-1 and TRBJ2-7; perhaps TRBD2 as D (5 bases). The CDR3 loop spans 11 amino acids. Trimming took off 1 base at V and 10 bases at J, with 11 bases between the two ends. Germline CDR1 reads DFQATT; CDR2 reads SNEGSKA (reference sequence). The CDR3 reads CSARVGSSQYF. The DNA of the CDR3 is TGCAGTGCTAGAGTCGGGTCTAGCCAGTACTTC.

This clonotype was observed at least ten times. V is TRBV29-1 and J is TRBJ2-5; TRBD1 might be the D (6 bases). The CDR3 runs to 11 residues. The V and J ends lost 7 bases and 3 bases respectively, with 9 bases between them. Germline CDR1 reads SQVTM; CDR2 reads ANQGSEA. For the CDR3, the DNA is TGCAGCGCTTACAGGGAAGAGACCCAGTACTTC. This gives the protein CSAYREETQYF.

There are many counts of this clonotype. The CDR3 loop is CRVARPSGRFNEQFF. Here the CDR3 DNA reads TGCAGGGTTGCCCGTCCTAGCGGGAGATTCAATGAGCAGTTCTTC. The chain recombines TRBV20-1 with TRBJ2-1; 10 nucleotides agree with TRBD2. CDR3 length: 15 amino acids. Germline CDR1 reads DFQATT; CDR2 reads SNEGSKA (reference sequence).

This clonotype was counted a few times. The genes are TRBV20-1 and TRBJ2-7, with D hard to call. The germline gives CDR1 DFQATT, CDR2 SNEGSKA (reference sequence). V gave up 6 bases and J gave up 8 bases, with 23 bases separating them. This CDR3 has 14 amino acids. CDR3 sequence reads: CSAPLDRAPPKQYF. The CDR3 DNA is TGCAGTGCCCCTCTTGACCGGGCTCCACCCAAGCAGTACTTC.

The V gene is TRBV4-1, the J gene TRBJ1-5; a weak D match, TRBD1 (6 bases). CDR1 is MGHRA and CDR2 is YSYEKL in the germline V gene. Trimming pared 2 bases from V and 5 bases from J, leaving 19 bases between. The CDR3 consists of 17 residues. CDR3 sequence reads: CASSQPTGQRRYQPQHF. Written as DNA, the CDR3 is TGCGCCAGCAGCCAACCGACAGGACAAAGACGGTATCAGCCCCAGCATTTT.

The chain has TRBV20-1 and TRBJ2-3; D tentatively reads TRBD1 or TRBD2 (5 bases each). The V gene lost 1 base and the J gene lost 1 base, with 15 bases spanning the gap. The V gene's germline CDR1 is DFQATT and CDR2 SNEGSKA (reference sequence). This CDR3 comprises 16 residues. This CDR3 is CSARAFSRGGTDTQYF. CDR3 nucleotides: TGCAGTGCTAGAGCCTTCTCCAGAGGGGGCACAGATACGCAGTATTTT.

This clonotype has more than one count but fewer than ten. This chain links TRBV7-9 with TRBJ1-1; no firm D call. This CDR3 region has 15 residues. V was trimmed by 0 bases and J by 3 bases, leaving 11 bases between them. Germline values: CDR1 SEHNR, CDR2 FQNEAQ (reference sequence). The CDR3 protein is CASSLAPGRYTEAFF. CDR3 DNA: TGTGCCAGCAGCTTAGCCCCGGGAAGATACACTGAAGCTTTCTTT. The full variable domain, in which reference TRBV7-9 and TRBJ1-1 provide the parts outside the CDR3, is DTGVSQNPRHKITKRGQNVTFRCDPISEHNRLYWYRQTLGQGPEFLTYFQNEAQLEKSRLLSDRFSAERPKGSFSTLEIQRTEQGDSAMYLCASSLAPGRYTEAFFGQGTRLTVV.

This clonotype was counted many times. The V gene is TRBV20-1, the J gene TRBJ1-4; D unclear. Germline V gene sequence: CDR1 DFQATT, CDR2 SNEGSKA (reference sequence). Trimming stripped 2 bases from V and 8 bases from J, with 9 bases between. This CDR3 comprises 12 residues. The CDR3 loop is CSARLLGEKLFF. CDR3 nucleotides: TGCAGTGCTAGATTGCTGGGAGAAAAACTGTTTTTT.

The J gene is TRBJ1-2, the V gene TRBV6-2 or TRBV6-3; D remains unclear. The ends were cut back, 5 bases at V and 9 bases at J, with 19 bases in the middle. Germline V lookup: CDR1 MNHEY, CDR2 SVGEGT. This CDR3 has 14 residues. CDR3 sequence reads: CASSNFHEESRYTF. The CDR3 DNA reads as TGTGCCAGCAGTAACTTCCACGAGGAGTCGCGCTACACCTTC.

This clonotype came up many times. The V call is TRBV4-2, the J call TRBJ2-3, with D maybe TRBD2 (5 bases). The germline CDR1 and CDR2 sequences are LGHNA and YNFKEQ. V was trimmed by 1 base and J by 0 bases, leaving 11 bases between them. This CDR3 contains 16 residues. DNA of the CDR3: TGTGCCAGCAGCCAAGTCGCCCAGCGGAGCACAGATACGCAGTATTTT. Amino acid sequence: CASSQVAQRSTDTQYF.

This chain joins TRBV7-3 and TRBJ2-1; D not resolved. Germline assignment: CDR1 SGHTA and CDR2 FQGTGA. This CDR3 region has 16 residues. V lost 1 base to trimming and J lost 6 bases, with 16 bases between them. CDR3 coding DNA: TGTGCCAGCAGCTTAAACCCCTTTTTGTCAGGCAATGAGCAGTTCTTC. Its translation: CASSLNPFLSGNEQFF.

The rearrangement links TRBV19 to TRBJ2-7; 8 bases agree with TRBD1. From germline, CDR1 is LNHDA and CDR2 SQIVND (reference sequence). V was clipped by 3 bases and J by 3 bases; unmatched bases: 7. The length of the CDR3 is 15 residues. CDR3 sequence reads: CASSIEDRVNYEQYF. CDR3 nucleotide sequence: TGTGCCAGTAGTATCGAGGACAGGGTTAACTACGAGCAGTACTTC.

The chain recombines TRBV14 with TRBJ1-1, with unresolved D. V was pared by 4 bases and J by 0 bases, with 12 bases between. This CDR3 contains 15 residues. Germline V gene sequence: CDR1 SGHDN, CDR2 FVKESK. The CDR3 is CASSPVGYMNTEAFF. The CDR3 nucleotides read TGTGCCAGCAGCCCCGTGGGATACATGAACACTGAAGCTTTCTTT.

The table lists this clonotype with a few counts. V and J are TRBV29-1 and TRBJ2-3; D remains unclear. The V end lost 4 bases, the J end lost 6 bases, and 8 bases lay between the germline ends. Germline assignment: CDR1 SQVTM and CDR2 ANQGSEA. This CDR3 has 11 amino acids. The CDR3, as DNA: TGCAGCGTTGCCCGGACCGATACGCAGTATTTT. Its protein is CSVARTDTQYF.